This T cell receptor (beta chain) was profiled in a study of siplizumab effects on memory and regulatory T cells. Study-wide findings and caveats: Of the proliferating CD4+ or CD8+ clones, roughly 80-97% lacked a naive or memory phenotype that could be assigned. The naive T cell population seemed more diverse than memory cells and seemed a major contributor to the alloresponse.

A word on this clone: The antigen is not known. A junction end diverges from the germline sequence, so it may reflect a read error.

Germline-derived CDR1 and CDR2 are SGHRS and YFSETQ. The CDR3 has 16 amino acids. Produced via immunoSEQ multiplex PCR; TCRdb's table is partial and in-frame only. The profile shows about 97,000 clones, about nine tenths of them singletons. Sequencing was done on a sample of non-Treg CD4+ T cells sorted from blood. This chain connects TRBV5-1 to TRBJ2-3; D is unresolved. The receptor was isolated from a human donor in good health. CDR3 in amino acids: CASRLAGSAGTDTQYF. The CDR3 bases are TGCGCCAGCAGATTGGCCGGCTCCGCCGGCACAGATACGCAGTATTTT.